This T cell receptor beta chain emerged from a study of blood T cell repertoires in COVID-19. Study as a whole: Researchers got acute and convalescent COVID-19 samples from the United States, Italy and Spain. In each case, the material was cDNA or gDNA derived from T cells, B-cell-depleted T cells, or PBMCs.

The CDR3 covers 17 residues. Germline values: CDR1 SGHKS, CDR2 YYEKEE (reference sequence). Trimming cost V 4 bases and J 4 bases, with 24 bases left between them. Original data processing: Estimation of nucleated cell counts was performed using reference gene primer amplification. Measured with immunoSEQ multiplex PCR; TCRdb has only the in-frame clones, and not every one. D and trimming come from the DNA, and the V and J calls and clone size come from that table. The sample carries around 260,000 clones, roughly nine tenths recorded once. This sequence originates from a man between 18 and 35 years old with active or convalescent COVID-19. The sequenced sample consisted of peripheral blood. This chain links TRBV5-5 with TRBJ2-7, with D possibly matching TRBD2 (6 bases). CDR3 residues: CASSRRRGGGGDYEQYF. The CDR3 nucleotides are TGTGCCAGCAGCCGAAGACGGGGCGGCGGAGGGGATTACGAGCAGTACTTC.